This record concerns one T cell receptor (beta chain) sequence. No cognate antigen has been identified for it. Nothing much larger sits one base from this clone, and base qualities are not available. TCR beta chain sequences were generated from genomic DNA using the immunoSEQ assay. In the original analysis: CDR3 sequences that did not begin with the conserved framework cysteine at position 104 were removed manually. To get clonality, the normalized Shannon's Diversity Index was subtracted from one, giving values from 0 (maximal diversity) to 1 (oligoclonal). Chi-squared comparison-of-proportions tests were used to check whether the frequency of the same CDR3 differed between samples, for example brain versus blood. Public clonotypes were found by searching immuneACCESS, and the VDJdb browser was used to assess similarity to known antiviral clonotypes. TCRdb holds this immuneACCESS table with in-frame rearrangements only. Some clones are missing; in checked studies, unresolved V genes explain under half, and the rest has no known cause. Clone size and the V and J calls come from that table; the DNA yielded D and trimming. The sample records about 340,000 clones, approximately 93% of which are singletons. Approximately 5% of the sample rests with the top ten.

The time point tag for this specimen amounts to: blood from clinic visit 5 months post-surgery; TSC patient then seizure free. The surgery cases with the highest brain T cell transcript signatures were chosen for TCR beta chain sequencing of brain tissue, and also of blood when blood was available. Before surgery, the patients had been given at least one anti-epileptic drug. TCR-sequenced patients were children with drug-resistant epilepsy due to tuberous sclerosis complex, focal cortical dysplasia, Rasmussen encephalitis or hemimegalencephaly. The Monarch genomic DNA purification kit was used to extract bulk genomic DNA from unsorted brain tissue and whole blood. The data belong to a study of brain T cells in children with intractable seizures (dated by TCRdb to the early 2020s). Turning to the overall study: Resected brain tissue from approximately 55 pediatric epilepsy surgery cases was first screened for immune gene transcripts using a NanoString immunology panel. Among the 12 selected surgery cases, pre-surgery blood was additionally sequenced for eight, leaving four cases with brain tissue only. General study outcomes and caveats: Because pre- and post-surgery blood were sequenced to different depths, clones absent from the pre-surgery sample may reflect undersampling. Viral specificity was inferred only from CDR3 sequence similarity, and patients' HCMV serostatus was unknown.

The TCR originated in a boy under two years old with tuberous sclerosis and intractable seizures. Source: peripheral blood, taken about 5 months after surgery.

The nucleotides read TGTGCCAGCAGTAACGGACTAGCGGGAGGGGGGACCGGGGAGCTGTTTTTT. This sequence encodes CASSNGLAGGGTGELFF. Recombination joined TRBV6-4 with TRBJ2-2; a stretch of 15 junction bases matches TRBD2. The CDR3, cysteine through phenylalanine, is 17 amino acids long. Kept here is only the CDR3 DNA, which spans 51 bases and is read in frame from base 1. Trimmed from V: 5 bases; trimmed from J: 5 bases; junction bases lacking a gene match: 6. CDR1 and CDR2 (MRHNA, SNTAGT) derive from the germline V gene.